These 31 T cell receptor beta chains came from one sample sequenced in a study of blood T cell repertoires in COVID-19. TCRdb keeps only in-frame clones here, not all; method: immunoSEQ multiplex PCR. The sample lists hundreds of thousands of clones, 65% to 90% seen once, with about 4.4% in the top ten. Specimen: peripheral blood. These receptors came from a woman in her 70s with acute or convalescent COVID-19.

The chain has TRBV19 and TRBJ1-1, with D uncertain. The V gene's germline CDR1 is LNHDA and CDR2 SQIVND (reference sequence). Trimming cost V 9 bases and J 0 bases, with 11 bases left between them. The CDR3 covers 13 residues. The CDR3 DNA follows: TGTGCCAGCGGGGAAACAGTGAACACTGAAGCTTTCTTT. This translates into CASGETVNTEAFF.

This clone was counted between two and nine times. This sequence joins TRBV3-1 (or the pseudogene TRBV3-2) and TRBJ1-2; 7 bases map to TRBD1. The trim removed 3 bases at V and 5 bases at J, leaving 9 bases unmatched. CDR3 size: 15 residues. Germline V lookup: CDR1 LGHDT, CDR2 YNNKEL (reference sequence). In DNA form, the CDR3 reads TGTGCCAGCAGCCAGTATCGGAAGGGGGCGTATGGCTACACCTTC. Its translation is CASSQYRKGAYGYTF.

The chain couples TRBV7-2 to TRBJ1-5, with D possibly TRBD1 on 6 matching bases. The CDR3 loop spans 14 amino acids. Trimming left V 1 base short and J 7 bases short, with 11 bases between. Per germline, CDR1 SGHTA and CDR2 FQGNSA. CDR3 sequence (DNA): TGTGCCAGCAGCTTAGAGCCAGGGGAACAGCCCCAGCATTTT. It codes for CASSLEPGEQPQHF.

The gene calls are TRBV16 and TRBJ1-1; possible D gene TRBD1, 6 bases. V dropped 2 bases and J dropped 2 bases, with 18 bases sitting between them. The germline V gene has CDR1 KGHSY and CDR2 FQNENV. CDR3 length: 17 residues. CDR3: CASSQRGAEPTNTEAFF. CDR3 sequence (DNA): TGTGCCAGCAGCCAACGGGGGGCAGAGCCTACTAACACTGAAGCTTTCTTT.

In its sample, this clone was seen once. V and J are TRBV12-3 or TRBV12-4 and TRBJ2-7; 8 bases are a match to TRBD1. Trimming at V came to 5 bases and at J to 4 bases, leaving 4 bases not matched to a gene. The CDR3 contains 13 residues. In nucleotides, the CDR3 is TGTGCCAGCAGTACGGGACAGGTATACGAGCAGTACTTC. It codes for CASSTGQVYEQYF.

This clone has only a few counts. The gene calls are TRBV28 and TRBJ1-5; 10 bases match TRBD1. Trimming at V came to 6 bases and at J to 2 bases, leaving 4 bases not matched to a gene. From germline, CDR1 is MDHEN and CDR2 SYDVKM. This CDR3 comprises 15 residues. CDR3 amino acids: CASRGGTGGNQPQHF. The CDR3 DNA reads TGTGCCAGCAGGGGGGGGACAGGGGGCAATCAGCCCCAGCATTTT.

The chain uses TRBV29-1 and TRBJ1-2; 7 nucleotides agree with TRBD1. The CDR3 has 15 residues. Germline loops: CDR1 SQVTM, CDR2 ANQGSEA. With V trimmed by 5 bases and J by 2 bases, 11 bases remained unmatched. The DNA for the CDR3 is TGCAGCGTTAGGGGGCTTTACCGATACAACTATGGCTACACCTTC. It is translated as CSVRGLYRYNYGYTF.

The chain couples TRBV7-9 to TRBJ1-1; D gene uncertain. The CDR3 sequence is 14 residues long. The V gene's germline CDR1 is SEHNR and CDR2 FQNEAQ (reference sequence). V lost 2 bases, J lost 8 bases, and 15 bases lay in between. The CDR3 sequence: CASSLSQPDYEAFF. The CDR3 DNA follows: TGTGCCAGCAGCTTAAGCCAGCCGGACTACGAAGCTTTCTTT.

This clone occurred once. The chain has TRBV9 and TRBJ2-7, with a possible D match to TRBD2 (7 bases). The germline gives CDR1 SGDLS, CDR2 YYNGEE. This CDR3 has 15 residues. Trimming shortened V by 0 bases and J by 6 bases, and 16 bases separated the two germline ends. The CDR3 DNA follows: TGTGCCAGCAGCGTAGATACGGGGGAGGGGGTCGAGCAGTACTTC. It yields the protein CASSVDTGEGVEQYF.

This clone was seen only once. The chain combines TRBV6-5 with TRBJ1-2; D is unresolved. Germline V gene lookup returns CDR1 MNHEY and CDR2 SVGAGI. V was clipped by 8 bases and J by 4 bases, with 17 bases between them. There are 14 residues in the CDR3. The CDR3 nucleotides are TGTGCCAGCGGCTCGCGGGTCTCGTTCTATGGCTACACCTTC. This gives the protein CASGSRVSFYGYTF.

Only a few counts were recorded for this clone. The chain has TRBV19 and TRBJ1-4; the D gene is possibly TRBD1 (5 bases). The V end lost 8 bases, the J end lost 7 bases, and 11 bases lay between the germline ends. CDR1 and CDR2 from the germline V gene are LNHDA and SQIVND (reference sequence). This CDR3 spans 12 amino acids. CDR3 nucleotide sequence: TGTGCCAGTTCTGTAGGGGTTGAAAAACTGTTTTTT. It yields the protein CASSVGVEKLFF. Based on the CDR3 plus reference TRBV19 and TRBJ1-4, the full variable domain is DGGITQSPKYLFRKEGQNVTLSCEQNLNHDAMYWYRQDPGQGLRLIYYSQIVNDFQKGDIAEGYSVSREKKESFPLTVTSAQKNPTAFYLCASSVGVEKLFFGSGTQLSVL.

The rearrangement links TRBV24-1 to TRBJ2-5; no clear D gene. This CDR3 is 13 amino acids long. Looked up from germline, CDR1 is KGHDR and CDR2 is SFDVKD. Deletions cut 5 bases from V and 2 bases from J, with 8 bases between. The CDR3 loop is CATSGWSQETQYF. The CDR3 DNA reads as TGTGCCACCAGTGGATGGAGTCAAGAGACCCAGTACTTC.

The chain joins TRBV6-5 to TRBJ1-2; TRBD1 matches 8 bases. The J segment lost 2 bases and the V segment lost 2 bases, leaving 4 bases of the junction unmatched. Germline lookup yields CDR1 MNHEY and CDR2 SVGAGI. The CDR3 runs 15 residues. CDR3 loop: CASSYTTGGNYGYTF. The CDR3 DNA is TGTGCCAGCAGTTACACTACAGGGGGGAACTATGGCTACACCTTC.

J is TRBJ2-2 and V is TRBV6-2 or TRBV6-3; D perhaps matches TRBD1 (5 bases). The V gene's germline CDR1 is MNHEY and CDR2 SVGEGT. The CDR3 is 19 amino acids. Trimming cost V 0 bases and J 0 bases, with 17 bases left between them. CDR3 coding DNA: TGTGCCAGCAGTTACTCGACAGACCCGACCCAGCCGAACACCGGGGAGCTGTTTTTT. The encoded protein is CASSYSTDPTQPNTGELFF.

Concerning this clone itself: Other DNA sequences in this sample translate to the same CDR3. V gene TRBV7-2 combines with J gene TRBJ2-2; D remains ambiguous. This CDR3 has 14 amino acids. Germline V gene data show CDR1 as SGHTA and CDR2 as FQGNSA. V lost 1 base to trimming and J lost 2 bases, with 5 bases between them. DNA of the CDR3: TGTGCCAGCAGCTTAGGGCAAAACACCGGGGAGCTGTTTTTT. This codes for CASSLGQNTGELFF.

The genes are TRBV28 and TRBJ1-5, with 8 bases that match TRBD1. Germline V gene lookup returns CDR1 MDHEN and CDR2 SYDVKM. This CDR3 contains 13 residues. Trimming at V came to 6 bases and at J to 6 bases, leaving 4 bases not matched to a gene. CDR3 nucleotide sequence: TGTGCCAGCAGGAGGGACAGGATTCAGCCCCAGCATTTT. This gives the protein CASRRDRIQPQHF.

The chain joins TRBV7-2 to TRBJ1-3; the D is unclear. This CDR3 spans 16 amino acids. Germline lookup yields CDR1 SGHTA and CDR2 FQGNSA. V was clipped by 1 base and J by 1 base, with 11 bases between them. CDR3 in amino acids: CASSLDRGASGNTIYF. CDR3 DNA sequence: TGTGCCAGCAGCTTAGACCGGGGAGCTTCTGGAAACACCATATATTTT.

This sequence joins TRBV28 and TRBJ2-1, with 10 bases fitting TRBD1. Germline lookup yields CDR1 MDHEN and CDR2 SYDVKM. Trimming cost V 2 bases and J 5 bases; bases outside gene matches: 3. The CDR3 is 15 residues long. The CDR3 spells CASSLPGTGDNEQFF. The CDR3 DNA reads as TGTGCCAGCAGTTTACCCGGGACAGGGGACAATGAGCAGTTCTTC.

CDR3 bases: TGCGCCAGCAGCCAAATCGGGCAGGGGCCCTACACCTTC. As protein: CASSQIGQGPYTF. This chain connects TRBV4-3 to TRBJ1-2, with D possibly TRBD1 on 6 matching bases. Between the trimmed V and J ends, which lost 2 bases and 10 bases, there was a span of 14 bases. The CDR3 covers 13 residues. Germline CDR1 LGHNA, CDR2 YSLEER.

This CDR3 reads CASRNRHGWNTEAFF. The DNA for the CDR3 is TGTGCCAGTAGAAACCGCCACGGTTGGAACACTGAAGCTTTCTTT. V usage is TRBV19 and J usage is TRBJ1-1; no firm D call. V lost 6 bases to trimming and J lost 1 base, with 15 bases between them. From germline, CDR1 is LNHDA and CDR2 SQIVND (reference sequence). CDR3 length equals 15 residues.

The rearrangement joins TRBV19 to TRBJ1-6; 10 nucleotides line up with TRBD1. Germline loops: CDR1 LNHDA, CDR2 SQIVND (reference sequence). The ends lost 3 bases at V and 8 bases at J; junction bases unmatched: 7. The CDR3 consists of 16 residues. The CDR3 protein is CASSMPSGQGDSPLHF. CDR3 nucleotides: TGTGCCAGTAGTATGCCCTCCGGACAGGGGGATTCACCCCTCCACTTT.

For this clone: The same CDR3 arises from other DNA sequences in this sample as well. The J gene is TRBJ1-3, the V gene TRBV15; TRBD1 might be the D (6 bases). Germline V CDR1 and CDR2: LNHNV, YYDKDF (reference sequence). CDR3 size: 15 residues. Trimming left V 0 bases short and J 1 base short, with 7 bases between. The CDR3 DNA follows: TGTGCCACCAGCAGAGACAGGGGTTCTGGAAACACCATATATTTT. Translating gives CATSRDRGSGNTIYF.

Regarding this clone: Other DNA sequences from this sample encode an identical CDR3 as well. The V and J genes are TRBV19 and TRBJ1-4; 8 positions agree with TRBD1. The germline gives CDR1 LNHDA, CDR2 SQIVND (reference sequence). The J segment lost 2 bases and the V segment lost 5 bases, leaving 4 bases of the junction unmatched. This CDR3 contains 15 residues. CDR3 coding DNA: TGTGCCAGTAGTGTTCGGACAGGGACTAATGAAAAACTGTTTTTT. It specifies CASSVRTGTNEKLFF.

The chain couples TRBV3-1 (or the pseudogene TRBV3-2) to TRBJ2-7; 7 bases align to TRBD1. CDR3 length: 13 amino acids. The trim removed 6 bases at V and 1 base at J, leaving 3 bases unmatched. From germline, CDR1 is LGHDT and CDR2 YNNKEL (reference sequence). As DNA, the CDR3 is TGTGCCAGCAGGGGGGACAGTTCCTACGAGCAGTACTTC. Protein product: CASRGDSSYEQYF.

A single count supports this clone. The chain carries TRBV3-1 (or the pseudogene TRBV3-2) and TRBJ1-4, with a weak D call TRBD1 (6 bases). V lost 4 bases to trimming and J lost 8 bases, with 17 bases between them. Germline V lookup: CDR1 LGHDT, CDR2 YNNKEL (reference sequence). This CDR3 has 15 amino acids. In nucleotides, the CDR3 is TGTGCCAGCAGCCCGACAGGACCACGAAGGGAAAAACTGTTTTTT. As protein: CASSPTGPRREKLFF.

The V call is TRBV7-8, the J call TRBJ1-1, with D possibly being TRBD1 (6 bases). The CDR3 has 16 residues. The germline V gene has CDR1 SGHVS and CDR2 FQNEAQ. The V gene lost 2 bases and the J gene lost 1 base, with 14 bases spanning the gap. CDR3 in DNA: TGTGCCAGCAGCTTATGGGGGGGGCAGAAGAACACTGAAGCTTTCTTT. Residues: CASSLWGGQKNTEAFF.

V gene TRBV10-3 combines with J gene TRBJ1-4; 8 positions match TRBD1. Germline V gives CDR1 ENHRY, CDR2 SYGVKD. This CDR3 contains 13 residues. The junction had 9 bases not matched to a gene; V was cut back by 10 bases and J by 8 bases. The CDR3 DNA sequence: TGTGCCACGTCAGGGGGCGCAGAAGAAAAACTGTTTTTT. Protein: CATSGGAEEKLFF.

The rearrangement links TRBV6-2 or TRBV6-3 to TRBJ1-2, with D maybe TRBD1 (5 bases). The length of the CDR3 is 17 residues. Per germline, CDR1 MNHEY and CDR2 SVGEGT. V lost 3 bases and J 0 bases, leaving 17 bases between the germline ends. The CDR3 region is CASSYFTTGNPNYGYTF. The CDR3 nucleotides are TGTGCCAGCAGTTATTTTACCACAGGAAACCCTAACTATGGCTACACCTTC.

The chain employs TRBV29-1 and TRBJ1-5; TRBD1 matches at 9 bases. The CDR3 is 12 amino acids. J gave up 11 bases and V 4 bases, and 6 bases lay outside the gene matches. In germline, CDR1 is SQVTM, CDR2 ANQGSEA. The CDR3 spells CSVGGGQGTQHF. DNA of the CDR3: TGCAGCGTTGGGGGGGGACAGGGAACCCAGCATTTT.

CDR3 nucleotide sequence: TGTGCCAGCCTTAGCGGGGGGCCCCACAATGAGCAGTTCTTC. It specifies CASLSGGPHNEQFF. This chain links TRBV5-4 with TRBJ2-1; 10 nucleotides match TRBD2. This CDR3 has 14 residues. Trimming cost V 7 bases and J 5 bases; bases outside gene matches: 6. CDR1 and CDR2 from the germline V gene are SGHNT and YYREEE (reference sequence).

The V and J genes are TRBV19 and TRBJ1-5, with D perhaps TRBD1 (5 bases). V lost 2 bases and J 7 bases, leaving 9 bases between the germline ends. The length of the CDR3 is 13 residues. Per the germline V gene, CDR1 is LNHDA and CDR2 is SQIVND (reference sequence). CDR3 protein: CASSISAGQPQHF. The CDR3 nucleotides are TGTGCCAGTAGTATATCGGCAGGGCAGCCCCAGCATTTT.